The T cell receptor (beta chain) described here comes from a study of blood T cell repertoires in COVID-19. Clones were read by immunoSEQ multiplex PCR, and TCRdb kept only the in-frame ones, dropping some. The data contain some 230,000 clones, 70% to 90% of them seen just once; the ten biggest clones take up roughly 2.6%. This TCR was recovered from a man between 50 and 59 years old who had recovered from COVID-19. What was sequenced was peripheral blood.

In DNA form, the CDR3 reads TGTGCCAGCAGCCGCCTAGCGGGAGACTACAATGAGCAGTTCTTC. Protein: CASSRLAGDYNEQFF. The chain is built from TRBV6-5 and TRBJ2-1; 10 nucleotides align to TRBD2. The trim removed 6 bases at V and 3 bases at J, leaving 5 bases unmatched. The CDR3 extends over 15 amino acids. Germline V gene lookup returns CDR1 MNHEY and CDR2 SVGAGI.